This T cell receptor (beta chain) is from a study of blood T cell repertoires in COVID-19. Study details: Samples of COVID-19 (acute and convalescent) were obtained from the United States, Italy and Spain. PBMCs, B-cell-depleted T cells, or T cells were the source of the cDNA or gDNA that made up the material.

Per the authors' pipeline: Reference gene primer amplification in the assay estimated nucleated cell counts. The repertoire was sequenced with immunoSEQ multiplex PCR; TCRdb's copy has only in-frame clones and lacks some. Clonal size and the V and J genes are those of that table, whereas D and trimming came from the DNA. The sample has over 150,000 clones, 80% to 90% seen once. With V trimmed by 4 bases and J by 6 bases, 12 bases remained unmatched. The CDR3 is 16 residues long. Germline V gene data show CDR1 as SGHAT and CDR2 as FQNNGV. The chain links TRBV11-2 to TRBJ2-1; the match to TRBD2 covers 7 bases. The receptor was derived from a man in his fifties or sixties with active or convalescent COVID-19. The sample consisted of peripheral blood. CDR3 in DNA: TGTGCCAGCAGCTCATTAAGTCATGCGGGAGTCAATGAGCAGTTCTTC. Translated: CASSSLSHAGVNEQFF.